This T cell receptor (beta chain) was obtained from a study of cytotoxic CD8 clonotypes in ibrutinib-treated CLL (dated by TCRdb to about 2021). For the study in its entirety: In this cohort, some 14 patients were treatment-naive and ten to eleven were relapsed/refractory, while some 17 had unmutated IGHV. Patients were still on ibrutinib when every remission and progressive disease sample was collected. Cryopreserved peripheral blood mononuclear cells were collected before treatment, at response, and at either disease progression or sustained remission. Responses were partial in roughly 24 patients and complete in 2; after median around 68 months follow-up, roughly 14 stayed in remission and approximately twelve progressed. Longitudinal samples were obtainable from about 30% of the roughly 90 participants in the trial. The response samples were drawn at a median of around eleven months into treatment, with a range of about 6 to 36 months. On average, each sample had about 260,000 productive templates and almost 95,000 productive rearrangements.

The sample's time point label is to be understood as: approximately 25 months on ibrutinib. For TCR beta library preparation, approximately 2.2 micrograms of genomic DNA were isolated from cryopreserved PBMCs. Longitudinal blood samples from CLL patients on ibrutinib monotherapy were analyzed using high-throughput TCR beta sequencing. The patients took part in an open-label, single-center phase 2 trial of ibrutinib monotherapy. There are 15 amino acids in the CDR3, from cysteine to phenylalanine inclusive. Only the CDR3 region is kept as DNA, spanning 45 bases read in frame from base 1. V is clipped by 5 bases and J by 2 bases, and the sequence between their germline boundaries is 10 bases long. Taken from the germline V gene (reference sequence), the CDR1 and CDR2 loops are MNHEY and SMNVEV. Here is what the overall study found, with its caveats: Sampling times were not matched between patients in sustained remission and patients whose disease was progressing, and lymph node repertoires were not examined. Baseline clonality exceeded that of age-matched healthy donors and correlated strongly with circulating CD8+ T-cell counts. Public clonotypes were rare and either shrank or stayed stable during treatment, and the rise in clonality at ibrutinib response reflected expansion of private clonotypes. Clonality rose at ibrutinib response, remained stable during sustained remission, and dropped back toward baseline at progression.

Each clonotype received, on average, around 10x coverage in deep resolution sequencing performed on a MiSeq, where the target depth lay between 1 in 1 million and 1 in 200,000 T cells. TCR beta libraries were generated with the immunoSEQ hsTCRB Kit. As for the authors' bioinformatics: The data were analyzed with ImmunoSEQ Analyzer and ImmunoSEQ Data Assistant, and V, D and J gene assignments followed IMGT definitions. Clonality, with values ranging from 0 to 1, was calculated as one minus the normalized Shannon entropy of productive rearrangement frequencies. Only overrepresented clonotypes making up at least 0.05% of the repertoire of each patient were included in the public clonotype analysis. Thirteen age-matched healthy donor repertoires from immuneACCESS served as clonality controls. TCRdb obtained this table from immuneACCESS and retained in-frame rearrangements with V and J assigned. These tables miss some clones; where compared with another copy, unresolved V genes account for less than half of the shortfall, and the remainder is unexplained. That table is the source of V, J and clone size, and D and trimming were worked out from the DNA. This sample holds approximately 100,000 clones; 50% to 65% were observed only once. The top ten clonotypes cover under 45% of the sample.

Turning to this clone: Its antigen remains undetermined. Base-call qualities are not available, and no considerably larger clone is one nucleotide away.

Recombination joined TRBV27 with TRBJ1-6; the D gene assignment is ambiguous. This sequence originates from a human donor with chronic lymphocytic leukemia. Here the sequenced sample was PBMCs, taken after 24 months of ibrutinib treatment. The CDR3 has the sequence CASSVDGTYNSPLHF. The DNA is TGTGCCAGCAGTGTAGACGGTACCTATAATTCACCCCTCCACTTT.